This T cell receptor beta chain was captured in a study of early T cells in non-severe SARS-CoV-2 infection. Tagging with unique molecular identifiers was applied to individual cDNA molecules. TCRdb fed the 5' RACE reads into MiXCR, producing one record per CDR3 protein. The sample has approximately 65,000 distinct CDR3 sequences, 10% to 15% seen once. The table lists this clonotype with many counts. Its antigen is unidentified. Broader study findings: Using VDJdb, the matching emphasized anti-spike CD8 responses while missing private and CD4 specificities.

V was shortened by 7 bases and J by 0 bases, with 12 bases between the two germline ends. Germline loops: CDR1 SNHLY, CDR2 FYNNEI. The CDR3 runs 15 residues. What was sequenced was whole blood. The receptor comes from an adult who was a healthcare worker with PCR-confirmed SARS-CoV-2 infection or an uninfected control (not recorded which). The genes are TRBV2 and TRBJ2-2; D is tentatively TRBD1 or TRBD2 (6 bases each). The CDR3 sequence: CASKEGQANTGELFF. In DNA, the CDR3 is TGTGCCAGCAAGGAGGGACAAGCGAACACCGGGGAGCTGTTTTTT.